Following are 26 T cell receptor beta chains from one sample sequenced in a study of blood T cell repertoires in COVID-19 (dated by TCRdb to the early 2020s). Receptor libraries were prepared by the immunoSEQ multiplex PCR assay. TCRdb re-hosts the immuneACCESS table, in-frame sequences only. Its copies lack some clones; in the studies checked, an unresolved V gene accounts for under half of them, and the cause for the rest is not known. This sample holds more than 110,000 clones; under 90% were observed only once. The top ten constitute 1.5% to 2% of the sample. The sample consisted of PBMCs or T cells enriched from blood (not recorded which). The receptors originated from a woman between 18 and 30 years old who had been exposed to COVID-19.

This clone was observed once. The V gene is TRBV6-5, the J gene TRBJ1-2, with 7 bases matching TRBD1. CDR1 and CDR2 from the germline V gene are MNHEY and SVGAGI. The CDR3 is made up of 14 amino acids. The ends lost 7 bases at V and 4 bases at J; junction bases unmatched: 9. The CDR3 DNA sequence: TGTGCCAGCATAATGACAGGGCTACTCTATGGCTACACCTTC. Translation gives CASIMTGLLYGYTF.

The chain couples TRBV6-6 to TRBJ2-7; 9 bases are shared with TRBD1. CDR1 and CDR2 from the germline V gene are MNHNY and SVGAGI (reference sequence). This CDR3 is 16 amino acids long. After removal of 4 bases from V and 3 bases from J, the junction contained 10 bases not matched to a gene. The CDR3 here is CASSSQLGQGGYEQYF. The CDR3 DNA follows: TGTGCCAGCAGTTCCCAATTGGGACAGGGTGGCTACGAGCAGTACTTC.

V usage is TRBV19 and J usage is TRBJ2-2; no firm D call. Trimming pared 3 bases from V and 0 bases from J, leaving 5 bases between. Germline assignment: CDR1 LNHDA and CDR2 SQIVND (reference sequence). The CDR3 is made up of 14 amino acids. In DNA, the CDR3 is TGTGCCAGTAGTATCCGAGCGAACACCGGGGAGCTGTTTTTT. Translated: CASSIRANTGELFF.

This clone was recorded a few times. DNA of the CDR3: TGTGCCAGTAGTATTGGGGACATAGGCAATCAGCCCCAGCATTTT. Translating it yields CASSIGDIGNQPQHF. The J gene is TRBJ1-5, the V gene TRBV19, with D tentatively TRBD1 (6 bases). The CDR3 runs 15 residues. V was cut by 3 bases and J by 2 bases, with 11 bases left in between. Germline values: CDR1 LNHDA, CDR2 SQIVND (reference sequence).

V usage is TRBV4-2 and J usage is TRBJ1-2; TRBD1 matches at 8 bases. CDR1 is LGHNA and CDR2 is YNFKEQ in the germline V gene. The CDR3 length is 16 residues. Trimming cost V 4 bases and J 3 bases; bases outside gene matches: 10. The CDR3 bases are TGTGCCAGCAGCCCCAATCAACAGGGGGTGGACTATGGCTACACCTTC. Residues: CASSPNQQGVDYGYTF.

This clone was detected only once. The chain employs TRBV2 and TRBJ1-5, with D perhaps matching TRBD1 (5 bases). V lost 2 bases, J lost 7 bases, and 15 bases lay in between. The CDR3 is 15 amino acids. Germline CDR1 reads SNHLY; CDR2 reads FYNNEI. The CDR3 nucleotides are TGTGCCAGCAGTGAAATTCGGGCAGGGAAACAGCCCCAGCATTTT. Its translation is CASSEIRAGKQPQHF.

This clone was recorded only once. Other DNA sequences in the same sample also yield this CDR3. The V call is TRBV12-3 or TRBV12-4, the J call TRBJ1-3, with TRBD1 identical over 8 bases. J was trimmed by 7 bases and V by 5 bases; bases with no gene match: 1. The CDR3 sequence is 12 residues long. Here the CDR3 DNA reads TGTGCCAGCAGTCGGACAGGGAACACCATATATTTT. Its translation: CASSRTGNTIYF.

The chain uses TRBV19 and TRBJ2-5; the match to TRBD2 covers 12 bases. The CDR3 covers 16 residues. V was pared by 3 bases and J by 1 base, with 3 bases of the junction left unmatched. Per germline, CDR1 LNHDA and CDR2 SQIVND (reference sequence). CDR3 sequence (DNA): TGTGCCAGTAGTATCGGACTAGCGGGGCTCCAAGAGACCCAGTACTTC. It translates to CASSIGLAGLQETQYF.

The chain is built from TRBV11-2 and TRBJ2-7; 8 positions agree with TRBD2. V lost 5 bases and J lost 1; bases outside the gene matches: 10. Germline loops: CDR1 SGHAT, CDR2 FQNNGV. This CDR3 spans 16 amino acids. CDR3 bases: TGTGCCAGCAGCCCAGGCGGACTAGCTAAATCCTACGAGCAGTACTTC. It specifies CASSPGGLAKSYEQYF.

The rearrangement joins TRBV9 to TRBJ2-2; possible D gene TRBD2, 5 bases. Trimming shortened V by 6 bases and J by 2 bases, and 11 bases separated the two germline ends. From germline, CDR1 is SGDLS and CDR2 YYNGEE. This CDR3 is built from 14 residues. In nucleotides, the CDR3 is TGTGCCAGCAAGACGGGGTTAAACACCGGGGAGCTGTTTTTT. It is translated as CASKTGLNTGELFF.

The gene calls are TRBV6-1 and TRBJ2-1, with 15 nucleotides matching TRBD2. The CDR3 extends over 16 amino acids. The germline CDR1 and CDR2 sequences are MNHNS and SASEGT. Germline trimming cut 4 bases from V and 8 bases from J; bases unmatched to any gene: 6. The CDR3 DNA sequence: TGTGCCAGCAGTGGGCGGACTAGCGGGAGGGCCCATGAGCAGTTCTTC. This encodes CASSGRTSGRAHEQFF.

This rearrangement joins TRBV29-1 to TRBJ2-3; a possible D gene is TRBD2 (6 bases). Deletions cut 7 bases from V and 5 bases from J, with 19 bases between. Germline V gene sequence: CDR1 SQVTM, CDR2 ANQGSEA. The length of the CDR3 is 14 residues. The CDR3 spells CSAGTFPFGDTQYF. The CDR3 nucleotides are TGCAGCGCCGGGACTTTTCCCTTTGGAGATACGCAGTATTTT.

The chain uses TRBV19 and TRBJ2-1; 11 bases line up with TRBD2. The CDR3 extends over 13 amino acids. Germline trimming cut 8 bases from V and 6 bases from J; bases unmatched to any gene: 3. From germline, CDR1 is LNHDA and CDR2 SQIVND (reference sequence). The CDR3: CASGLAGPNEQFF. DNA for the CDR3: TGTGCCAGTGGACTAGCGGGTCCCAATGAGCAGTTCTTC.

J is TRBJ1-1 and V is TRBV7-9, with D possibly matching TRBD1 (6 bases). Germline values: CDR1 SEHNR, CDR2 FQNEAQ (reference sequence). This CDR3 is 13 amino acids long. V lost 5 bases, J lost 7 bases, and 14 bases lay in between. Here the CDR3 reads CASSEGTRVEAFF. The CDR3 coding sequence is TGTGCCAGCAGCGAAGGGACAAGAGTTGAAGCTTTCTTT.

This clone was counted once. The rearrangement links TRBV5-5 to TRBJ2-1; D unclear. The germline V gene encodes CDR1 SGHKS and CDR2 YYEKEE (reference sequence). This CDR3 contains 15 residues. With 2 bases removed from V and 6 bases from J, the gap between germline ends came to 15 bases. The CDR3 spells CASSLGDFQTNEQFF. The CDR3 nucleotides read TGTGCCAGCAGCTTAGGAGATTTTCAGACCAATGAGCAGTTCTTC.

This clone has only a few counts. This chain links TRBV5-1 with TRBJ2-3; the match to TRBD2 covers 8 bases. The germline V gene encodes CDR1 SGHRS and CDR2 YFSETQ. The ends lost 0 bases at V and 2 bases at J; junction bases unmatched: 2. The CDR3 runs 15 residues. CDR3 DNA: TGCGCCAGCAGCTTGGAGGGACTAGACACAGATACGCAGTATTTT. This sequence encodes CASSLEGLDTDTQYF.

The chain employs TRBV6-6 and TRBJ2-1; D is undetermined. Germline CDR1 MNHNY, CDR2 SVGAGI (reference sequence). CDR3 size: 14 residues. V was clipped by 7 bases and J by 0 bases, with 10 bases between them. Here the CDR3 reads CASTGASSYNEQFF. In DNA form, the CDR3 reads TGTGCCAGCACCGGAGCCTCCTCCTACAATGAGCAGTTCTTC.

The chain combines TRBV6-1 with TRBJ1-2; 8 bases agree with TRBD1. Germline V CDR1 and CDR2: MNHNS, SASEGT. Trimming took 6 bases from V and 8 from J; bases not matched to a gene: 14. This CDR3 has 15 amino acids. CDR3 DNA sequence: TGTGCCAGCAGGACCATACGGGACAGGAGGTACGGCTACACCTTC. It yields the protein CASRTIRDRRYGYTF.

V and J are TRBV3-1 (or the pseudogene TRBV3-2) and TRBJ2-7; 8 positions agree with TRBD1. Trimming took 3 bases from V and 13 from J; bases not matched to a gene: 11. The CDR3 loop spans 13 amino acids. CDR1 LGHDT and CDR2 YNNKEL come from the germline V gene (reference sequence). Written as DNA, the CDR3 is TGTGCCAGCAGCCATCACCAGACAGGGGTGTGCTACTTC. Its translation: CASSHHQTGVCYF.

The chain is built from TRBV3-1 (or the pseudogene TRBV3-2) and TRBJ2-7, with D possibly TRBD2 on 6 matching bases. V dropped 4 bases and J dropped 8 bases, with 18 bases sitting between them. Germline V gene lookup returns CDR1 LGHDT and CDR2 YNNKEL (reference sequence). The CDR3 length is 14 residues. As DNA, the CDR3 is TGTGCCAGCAGCCCCTTGCCGGGGACTCCTAAGCAGTACTTC. This sequence encodes CASSPLPGTPKQYF.

The rearrangement links TRBV4-1 to TRBJ2-5, with 11 bases aligning to TRBD2. V dropped 1 base and J dropped 4; count of bases not matched to a gene: 2. The length of the CDR3 is 15 residues. Germline V lookup: CDR1 MGHRA, CDR2 YSYEKL. The CDR3 here is CASSQGLAGRETQYF. CDR3 DNA: TGCGCCAGCAGCCAAGGACTAGCGGGAAGAGAGACCCAGTACTTC.

This clone occurred a few times. The chain links TRBV7-8 to TRBJ1-6, with D perhaps TRBD1 (6 bases). CDR3 length: 16 residues. V was shortened by 5 bases and J by 12 bases, with 23 bases between the two germline ends. The germline gives CDR1 SGHVS, CDR2 FQNEAQ. CDR3 protein: CASSRRGAQGIQPLHF. The CDR3 DNA is TGTGCCAGCAGCCGTCGGGGGGCGCAGGGAATTCAACCCCTCCACTTT.

This clone was detected once. The chain recombines TRBV5-1 with TRBJ1-1, with a tentative D call TRBD1 (6 bases). From germline, CDR1 is SGHRS and CDR2 YFSETQ. The germline V and J ends were trimmed by 3 bases and 0 bases, with 12 bases remaining between them. The length of the CDR3 is 15 residues. CDR3 region: CASSWMTGVNTEAFF. DNA of the CDR3: TGCGCCAGCAGCTGGATGACAGGCGTGAACACTGAAGCTTTCTTT.

The chain links TRBV2 to TRBJ2-7, with D tentatively TRBD1 (6 bases). CDR1 is SNHLY, CDR2 FYNNEI, per germline. V was shortened by 4 bases and J by 2 bases, with 9 bases between the two germline ends. The CDR3 covers 13 residues. The DNA for the CDR3 is TGTGCCAGCAGTGGCAACAGGGCCTACGAGCAGTACTTC. Translated, it gives CASSGNRAYEQYF.

The CDR3 DNA reads as TGTGCCAGCAGCGTAACGGTTGGGGCTCACTACAATGAGCAGTTCTTC. Translation gives CASSVTVGAHYNEQFF. The rearrangement uses TRBV7-2 and TRBJ2-1; TRBD1 is a possible D gene (5 bases). This CDR3 has 16 residues. V was trimmed by 5 bases and J by 3 bases, leaving 17 bases between them. CDR1 SGHTA and CDR2 FQGNSA come from the germline V gene.

This clone occurred once. The chain employs TRBV10-2 and TRBJ2-7, with a tentative D call TRBD1 (5 bases). Trimming cost V 2 bases and J 1 base, with 6 bases left between them. Germline CDR1 is WSHSY and CDR2 is SAAADI. This CDR3 region has 13 residues. The DNA of the CDR3 is TGCGCCAGCAGTGAGCGACAGTCCTACGAGCAGTACTTC. Protein sequence: CASSERQSYEQYF.